This T cell receptor beta chain was sequenced for a study of response to subunit inactivated influenza vaccine. Broader study findings: A suggestion made by the authors is that each seasonal influenza vaccination recruits few new T cells.

This clonotype was found a few times. Its antigen is undetermined. Germline trimming cut 4 bases from V and 5 bases from J; bases unmatched to any gene: 10. CDR3 length: 17 amino acids. Germline V CDR1 and CDR2: SGHAT, FQNNGV. TCRdb used MiXCR to reprocess the RT-PCR reads, holding one entry per CDR3 protein. The data contain about 830,000 distinct CDR3 sequences, around 20% of them singletons. V usage is TRBV11-2 and J usage is TRBJ2-5, with TRBD2 identical over 13 bases. The sequence was obtained from a man in his fifties who received an inactivated influenza vaccine. The sample here was PBMCs from blood, taken approximately 5 days after vaccination. Here the CDR3 reads CASSYPLAGGPGETQYF. Written as DNA, the CDR3 is TGTGCCAGCAGCTACCCACTAGCGGGAGGGCCGGGTGAGACCCAGTACTTC.